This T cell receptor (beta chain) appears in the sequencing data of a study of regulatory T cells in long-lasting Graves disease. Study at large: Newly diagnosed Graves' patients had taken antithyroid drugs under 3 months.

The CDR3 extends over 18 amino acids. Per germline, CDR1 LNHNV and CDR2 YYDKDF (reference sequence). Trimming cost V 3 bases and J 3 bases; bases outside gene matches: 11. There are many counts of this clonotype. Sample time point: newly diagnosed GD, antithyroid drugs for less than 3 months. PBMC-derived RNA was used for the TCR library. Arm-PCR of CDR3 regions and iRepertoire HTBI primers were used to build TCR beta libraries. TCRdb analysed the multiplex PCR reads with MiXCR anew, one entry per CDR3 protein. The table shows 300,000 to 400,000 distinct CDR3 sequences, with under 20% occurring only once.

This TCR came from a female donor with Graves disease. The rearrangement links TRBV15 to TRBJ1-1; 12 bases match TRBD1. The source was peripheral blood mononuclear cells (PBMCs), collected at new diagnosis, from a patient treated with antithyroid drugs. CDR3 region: CATSSLARDRGPDTEAFF. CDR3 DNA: TGTGCCACCAGCAGCCTAGCCCGGGACAGGGGGCCTGACACTGAAGCTTTCTTT.